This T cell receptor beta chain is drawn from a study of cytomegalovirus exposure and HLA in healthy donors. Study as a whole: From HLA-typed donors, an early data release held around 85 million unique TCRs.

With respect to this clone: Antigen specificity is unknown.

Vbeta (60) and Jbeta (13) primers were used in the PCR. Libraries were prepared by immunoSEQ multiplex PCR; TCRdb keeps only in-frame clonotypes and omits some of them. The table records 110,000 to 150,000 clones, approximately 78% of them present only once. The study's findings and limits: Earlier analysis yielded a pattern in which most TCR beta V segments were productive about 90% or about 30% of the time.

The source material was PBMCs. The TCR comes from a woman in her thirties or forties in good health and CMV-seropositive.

The chain's CDR3 is CASSYGGLLSGNTIYF. In DNA form, the CDR3 reads TGTGCCAGCAGTTACGGGGGACTCCTCTCTGGAAACACCATATATTTT. V and J are TRBV6-5 and TRBJ1-3, with D possibly TRBD1 on 5 matching bases. The CDR3 has 16 amino acids. Looked up from germline, CDR1 is MNHEY and CDR2 is SVGAGI. Trimming stripped 2 bases from V and 0 bases from J, with 11 bases between.